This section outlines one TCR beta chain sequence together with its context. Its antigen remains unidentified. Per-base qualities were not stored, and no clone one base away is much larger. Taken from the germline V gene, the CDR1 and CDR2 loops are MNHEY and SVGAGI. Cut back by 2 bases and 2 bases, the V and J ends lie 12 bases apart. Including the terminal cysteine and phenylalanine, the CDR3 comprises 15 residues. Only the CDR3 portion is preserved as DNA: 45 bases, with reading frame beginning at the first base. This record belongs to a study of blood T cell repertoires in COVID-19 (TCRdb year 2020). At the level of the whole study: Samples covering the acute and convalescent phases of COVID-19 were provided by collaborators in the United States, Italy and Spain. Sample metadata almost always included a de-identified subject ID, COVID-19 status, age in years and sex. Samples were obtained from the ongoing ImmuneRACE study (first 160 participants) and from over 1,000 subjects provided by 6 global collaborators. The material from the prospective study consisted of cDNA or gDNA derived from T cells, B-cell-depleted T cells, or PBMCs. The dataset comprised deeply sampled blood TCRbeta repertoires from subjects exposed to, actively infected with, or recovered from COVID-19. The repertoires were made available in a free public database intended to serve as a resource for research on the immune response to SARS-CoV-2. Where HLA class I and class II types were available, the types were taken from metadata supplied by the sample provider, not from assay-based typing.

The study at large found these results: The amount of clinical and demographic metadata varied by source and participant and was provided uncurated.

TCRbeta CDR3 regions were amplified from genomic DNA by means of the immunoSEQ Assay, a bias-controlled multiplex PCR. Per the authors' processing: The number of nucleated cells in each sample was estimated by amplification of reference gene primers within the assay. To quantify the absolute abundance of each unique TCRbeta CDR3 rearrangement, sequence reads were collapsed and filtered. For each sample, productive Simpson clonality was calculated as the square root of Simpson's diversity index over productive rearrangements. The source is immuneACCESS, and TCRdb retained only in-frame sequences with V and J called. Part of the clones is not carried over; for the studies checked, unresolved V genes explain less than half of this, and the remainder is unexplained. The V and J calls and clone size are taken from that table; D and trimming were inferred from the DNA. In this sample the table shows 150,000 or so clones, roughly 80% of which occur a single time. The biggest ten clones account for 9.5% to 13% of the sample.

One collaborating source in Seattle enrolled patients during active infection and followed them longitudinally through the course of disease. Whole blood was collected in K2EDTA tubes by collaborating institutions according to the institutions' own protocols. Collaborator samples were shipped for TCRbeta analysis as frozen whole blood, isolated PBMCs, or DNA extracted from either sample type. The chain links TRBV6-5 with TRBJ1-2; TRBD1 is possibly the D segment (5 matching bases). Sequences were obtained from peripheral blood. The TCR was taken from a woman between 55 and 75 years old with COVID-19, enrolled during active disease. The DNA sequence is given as TGTGCCAGCAGTTACGCGGTGGGACTGAACTATGGCTACACCTTC. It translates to CASSYAVGLNYGYTF.